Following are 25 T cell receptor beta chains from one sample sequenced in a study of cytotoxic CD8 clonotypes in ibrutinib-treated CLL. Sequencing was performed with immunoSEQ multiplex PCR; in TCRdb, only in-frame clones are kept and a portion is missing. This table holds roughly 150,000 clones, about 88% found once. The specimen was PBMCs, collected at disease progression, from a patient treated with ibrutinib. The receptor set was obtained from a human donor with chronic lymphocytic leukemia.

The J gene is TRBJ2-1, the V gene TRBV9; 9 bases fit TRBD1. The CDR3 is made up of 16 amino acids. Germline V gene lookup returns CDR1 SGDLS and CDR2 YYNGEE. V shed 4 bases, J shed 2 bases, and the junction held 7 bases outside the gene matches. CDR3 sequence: CASSLPGTGPYNEQFF. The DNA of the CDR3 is TGTGCCAGCAGCCTTCCAGGGACAGGGCCCTACAATGAGCAGTTCTTC.

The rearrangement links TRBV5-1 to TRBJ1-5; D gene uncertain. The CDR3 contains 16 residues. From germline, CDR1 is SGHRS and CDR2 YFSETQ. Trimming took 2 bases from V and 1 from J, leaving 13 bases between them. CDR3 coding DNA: TGCGCCAGCAGCTTAGGCGGGGTGATGAGCAATCAGCCCCAGCATTTT. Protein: CASSLGGVMSNQPQHF.

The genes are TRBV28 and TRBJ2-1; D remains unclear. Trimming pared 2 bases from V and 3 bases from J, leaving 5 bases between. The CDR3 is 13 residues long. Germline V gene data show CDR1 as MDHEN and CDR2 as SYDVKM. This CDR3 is CASSLPIYNEQFF. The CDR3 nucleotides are TGTGCCAGCAGTTTACCTATCTACAATGAGCAGTTCTTC.

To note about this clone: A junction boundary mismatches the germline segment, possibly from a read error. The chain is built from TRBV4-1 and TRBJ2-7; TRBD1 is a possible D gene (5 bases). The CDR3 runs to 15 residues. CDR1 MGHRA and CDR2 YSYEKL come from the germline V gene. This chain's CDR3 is CASSSERQPLYGQYF. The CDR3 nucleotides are TGCGCCAGCAGTTCTGAACGACAGCCACTTTACGGGCAGTACTTC.

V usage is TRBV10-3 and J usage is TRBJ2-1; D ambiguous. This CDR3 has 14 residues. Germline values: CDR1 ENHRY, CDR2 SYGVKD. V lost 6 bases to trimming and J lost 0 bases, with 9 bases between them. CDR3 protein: CAIRDQISYNEQFF. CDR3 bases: TGTGCCATCAGAGATCAGATCTCCTACAATGAGCAGTTCTTC.

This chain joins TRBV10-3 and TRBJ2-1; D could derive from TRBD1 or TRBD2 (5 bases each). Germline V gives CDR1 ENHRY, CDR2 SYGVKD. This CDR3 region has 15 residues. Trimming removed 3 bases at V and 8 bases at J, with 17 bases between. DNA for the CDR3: TGTGCCATCAGTGAAACCCAGGGAGTATTCCATGAGCAGTTCTTC. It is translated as CAISETQGVFHEQFF.

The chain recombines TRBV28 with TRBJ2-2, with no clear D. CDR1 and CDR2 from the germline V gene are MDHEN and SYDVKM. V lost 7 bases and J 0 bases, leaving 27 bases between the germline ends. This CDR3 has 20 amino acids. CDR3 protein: CASTPQFGISNRANTGELFF. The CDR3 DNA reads TGTGCCAGCACCCCACAGTTTGGCATATCGAATCGAGCGAACACCGGGGAGCTGTTTTTT. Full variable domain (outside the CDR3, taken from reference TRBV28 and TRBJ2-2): DVKVTQSSRYLVKRTGEKVFLECVQDMDHENMFWYRQDPGLGLRLIYFSYDVKMKEKGDIPEGYSVSREKKERFSLILESASTNQTSMYLCASTPQFGISNRANTGELFFGEGSRLTVL.

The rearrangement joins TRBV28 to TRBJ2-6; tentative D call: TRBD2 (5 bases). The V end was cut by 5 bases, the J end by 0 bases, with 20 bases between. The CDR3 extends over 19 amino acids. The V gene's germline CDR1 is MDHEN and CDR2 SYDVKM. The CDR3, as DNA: TGTGCCAGCAGTCTACCCTCAGCGGTTCCCATCTCTGGGGCCAACGTCCTGACTTTC. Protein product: CASSLPSAVPISGANVLTF. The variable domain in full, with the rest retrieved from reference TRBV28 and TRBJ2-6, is DVKVTQSSRYLVKRTGEKVFLECVQDMDHENMFWYRQDPGLGLRLIYFSYDVKMKEKGDIPEGYSVSREKKERFSLILESASTNQTSMYLCASSLPSAVPISGANVLTFGAGSRLTVL.

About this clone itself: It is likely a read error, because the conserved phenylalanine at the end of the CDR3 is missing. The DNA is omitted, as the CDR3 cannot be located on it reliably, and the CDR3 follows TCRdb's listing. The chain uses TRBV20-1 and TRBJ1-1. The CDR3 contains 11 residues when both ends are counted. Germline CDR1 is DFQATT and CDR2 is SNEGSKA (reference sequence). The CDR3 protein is CSARVLETAGL.

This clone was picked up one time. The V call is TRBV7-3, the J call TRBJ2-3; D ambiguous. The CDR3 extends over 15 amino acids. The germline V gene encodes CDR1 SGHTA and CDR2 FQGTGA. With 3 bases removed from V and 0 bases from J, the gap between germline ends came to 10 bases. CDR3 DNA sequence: TGTGCCAGCAGCTTCCGCAGAACTAGCACAGATACGCAGTATTTT. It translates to CASSFRRTSTDTQYF.

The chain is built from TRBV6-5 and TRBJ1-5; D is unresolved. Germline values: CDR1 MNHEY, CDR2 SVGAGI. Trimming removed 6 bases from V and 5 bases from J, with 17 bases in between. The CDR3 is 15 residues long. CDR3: CASRTDRDTDQPQHF. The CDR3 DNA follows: TGTGCCAGCAGGACGGATAGAGACACTGATCAGCCCCAGCATTTT.

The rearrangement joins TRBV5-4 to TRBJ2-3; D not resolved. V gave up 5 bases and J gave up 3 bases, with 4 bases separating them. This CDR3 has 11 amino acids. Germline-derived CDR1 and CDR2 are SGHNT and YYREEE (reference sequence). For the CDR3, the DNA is TGTGCCAGCAGTCATACAGATACGCAGTATTTT. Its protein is CASSHTDTQYF.

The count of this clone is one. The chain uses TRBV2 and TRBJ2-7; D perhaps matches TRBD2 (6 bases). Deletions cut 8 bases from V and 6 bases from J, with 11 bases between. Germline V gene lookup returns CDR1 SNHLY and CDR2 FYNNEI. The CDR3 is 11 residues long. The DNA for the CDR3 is TGTGCCAGCGGGACTCTCGTCGAGCAGTACTTC. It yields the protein CASGTLVEQYF.

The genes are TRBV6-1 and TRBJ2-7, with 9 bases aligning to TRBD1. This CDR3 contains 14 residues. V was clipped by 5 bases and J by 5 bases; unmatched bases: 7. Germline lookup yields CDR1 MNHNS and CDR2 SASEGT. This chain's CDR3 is CASSLGGQGHEQYF. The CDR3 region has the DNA TGTGCCAGCAGTCTTGGGGGACAGGGCCACGAGCAGTACTTC.

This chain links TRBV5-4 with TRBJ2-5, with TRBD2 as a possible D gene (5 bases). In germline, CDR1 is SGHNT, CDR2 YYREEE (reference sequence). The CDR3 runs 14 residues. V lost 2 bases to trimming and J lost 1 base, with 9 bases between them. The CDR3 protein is CASSFGLLQETQYF. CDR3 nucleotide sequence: TGTGCCAGCAGCTTCGGACTTCTCCAAGAGACCCAGTACTTC.

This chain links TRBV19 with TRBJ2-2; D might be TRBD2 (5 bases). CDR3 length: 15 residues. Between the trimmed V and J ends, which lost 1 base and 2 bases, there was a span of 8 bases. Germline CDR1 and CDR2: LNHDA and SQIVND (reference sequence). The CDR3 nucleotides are TGTGCCAGTAGTATAGGAGGACTCAACACCGGGGAGCTGTTTTTT. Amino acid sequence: CASSIGGLNTGELFF. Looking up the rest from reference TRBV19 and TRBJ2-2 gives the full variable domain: DGGITQSPKYLFRKEGQNVTLSCEQNLNHDAMYWYRQDPGQGLRLIYYSQIVNDFQKGDIAEGYSVSREKKESFPLTVTSAQKNPTAFYLCASSIGGLNTGELFFGEGSRLTVL.

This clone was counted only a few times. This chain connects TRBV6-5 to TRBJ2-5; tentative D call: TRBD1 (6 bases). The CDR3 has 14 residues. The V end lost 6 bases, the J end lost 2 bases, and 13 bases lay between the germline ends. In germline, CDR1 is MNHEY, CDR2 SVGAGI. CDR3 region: CASSLYRAQETQYF. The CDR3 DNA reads TGTGCCAGCAGCTTATACAGGGCGCAAGAGACCCAGTACTTC.

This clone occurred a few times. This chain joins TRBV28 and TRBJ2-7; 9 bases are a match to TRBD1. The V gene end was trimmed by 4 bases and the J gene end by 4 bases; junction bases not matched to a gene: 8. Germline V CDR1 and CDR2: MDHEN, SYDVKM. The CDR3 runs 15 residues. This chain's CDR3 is CASSSTGTGKYEQYF. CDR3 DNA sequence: TGTGCCAGCAGTTCGACGGGGACAGGGAAGTACGAGCAGTACTTC.

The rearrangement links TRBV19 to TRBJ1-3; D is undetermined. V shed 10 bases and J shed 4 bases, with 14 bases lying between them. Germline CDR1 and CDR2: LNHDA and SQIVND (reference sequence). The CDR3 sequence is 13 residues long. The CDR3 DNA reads TGTGCCACCGACGAGGCTAGCGGAAACACCATATATTTT. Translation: CATDEASGNTIYF. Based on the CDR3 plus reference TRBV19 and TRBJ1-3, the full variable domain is DGGITQSPKYLFRKEGQNVTLSCEQNLNHDAMYWYRQDPGQGLRLIYYSQIVNDFQKGDIAEGYSVSREKKESFPLTVTSAQKNPTAFYLCATDEASGNTIYFGEGSWLTVV.

CDR3 residues: CASSPHPSVSYNEQFF. CDR3 nucleotides: TGCGCCAGCAGCCCCCACCCTAGCGTCTCCTACAATGAGCAGTTCTTC. The chain links TRBV4-1 to TRBJ2-1; D possibly corresponds to TRBD2 (6 bases). Germline assignment: CDR1 MGHRA and CDR2 YSYEKL. The CDR3 has 16 residues. V was trimmed by 4 bases and J by 0 bases, leaving 13 bases between them.

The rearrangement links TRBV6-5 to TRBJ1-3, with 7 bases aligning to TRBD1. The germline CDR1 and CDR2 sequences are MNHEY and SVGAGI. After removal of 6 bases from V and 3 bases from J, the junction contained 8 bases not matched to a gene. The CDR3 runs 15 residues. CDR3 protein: CASSRQGFYGNTIYF. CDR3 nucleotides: TGTGCCAGCAGCAGACAGGGCTTTTATGGAAACACCATATATTTT.

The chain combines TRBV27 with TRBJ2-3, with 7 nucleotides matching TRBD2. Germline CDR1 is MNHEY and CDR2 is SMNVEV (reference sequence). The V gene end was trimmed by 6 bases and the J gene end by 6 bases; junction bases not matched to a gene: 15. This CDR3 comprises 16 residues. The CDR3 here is CASSPFVSGVGDTQYF. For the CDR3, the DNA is TGTGCCAGCAGCCCCTTTGTAAGCGGGGTTGGCGATACGCAGTATTTT.

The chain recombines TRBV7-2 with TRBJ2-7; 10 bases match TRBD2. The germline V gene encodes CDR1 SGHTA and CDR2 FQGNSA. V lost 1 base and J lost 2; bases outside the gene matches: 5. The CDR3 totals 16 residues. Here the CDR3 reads CASSLVGLAGAYEQYF. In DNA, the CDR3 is TGTGCCAGCAGCTTAGTCGGTCTAGCGGGAGCCTACGAGCAGTACTTC.

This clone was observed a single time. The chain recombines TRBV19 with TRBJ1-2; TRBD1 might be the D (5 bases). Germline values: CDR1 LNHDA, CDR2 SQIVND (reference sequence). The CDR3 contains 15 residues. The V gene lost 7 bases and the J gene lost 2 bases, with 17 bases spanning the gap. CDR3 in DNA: TGTGCCAGTAAGAATTCCGTGGGGGGGAACTATGGCTACACCTTC. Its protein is CASKNSVGGNYGYTF.

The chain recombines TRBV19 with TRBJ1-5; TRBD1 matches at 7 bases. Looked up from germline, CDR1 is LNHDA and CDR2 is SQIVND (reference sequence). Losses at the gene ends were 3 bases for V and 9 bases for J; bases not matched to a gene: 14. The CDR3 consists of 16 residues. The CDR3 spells CASSIVSGQVEGPQHF. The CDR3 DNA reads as TGTGCCAGTAGTATTGTATCTGGACAGGTGGAAGGGCCCCAGCATTTT. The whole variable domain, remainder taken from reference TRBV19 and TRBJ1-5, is DGGITQSPKYLFRKEGQNVTLSCEQNLNHDAMYWYRQDPGQGLRLIYYSQIVNDFQKGDIAEGYSVSREKKESFPLTVTSAQKNPTAFYLCASSIVSGQVEGPQHFGDGTRLSIL.